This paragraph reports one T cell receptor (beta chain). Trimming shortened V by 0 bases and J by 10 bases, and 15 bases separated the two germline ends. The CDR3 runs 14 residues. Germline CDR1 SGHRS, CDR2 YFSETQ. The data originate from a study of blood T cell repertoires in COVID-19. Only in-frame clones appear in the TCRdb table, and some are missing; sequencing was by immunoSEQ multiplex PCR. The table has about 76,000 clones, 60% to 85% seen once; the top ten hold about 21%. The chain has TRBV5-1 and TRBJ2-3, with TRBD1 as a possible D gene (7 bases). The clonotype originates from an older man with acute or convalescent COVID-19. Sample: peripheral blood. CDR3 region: CASSLGGGTEAQYF. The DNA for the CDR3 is TGCGCCAGCAGCTTGGGGGGCGGGACAGAGGCGCAGTATTTT.